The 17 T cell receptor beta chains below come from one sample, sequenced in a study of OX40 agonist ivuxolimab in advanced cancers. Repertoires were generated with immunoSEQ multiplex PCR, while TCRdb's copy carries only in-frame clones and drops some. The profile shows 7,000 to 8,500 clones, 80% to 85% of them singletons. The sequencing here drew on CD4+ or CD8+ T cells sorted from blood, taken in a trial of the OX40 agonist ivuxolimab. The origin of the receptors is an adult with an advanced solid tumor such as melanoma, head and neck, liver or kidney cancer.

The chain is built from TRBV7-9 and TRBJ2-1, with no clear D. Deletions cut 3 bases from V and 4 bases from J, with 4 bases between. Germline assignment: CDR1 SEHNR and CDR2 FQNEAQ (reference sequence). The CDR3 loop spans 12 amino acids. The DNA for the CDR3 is TGTGCCAGCAGCTTTGGGTACAATGAGCAGTTCTTC. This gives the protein CASSFGYNEQFF.

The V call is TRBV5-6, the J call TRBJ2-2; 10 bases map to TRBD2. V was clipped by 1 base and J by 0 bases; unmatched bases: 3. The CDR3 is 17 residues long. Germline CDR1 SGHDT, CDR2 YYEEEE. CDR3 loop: CASSLWLAGANTGELFF. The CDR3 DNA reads TGTGCCAGCAGCTTGTGGCTAGCGGGGGCGAACACCGGGGAGCTGTTTTTT.

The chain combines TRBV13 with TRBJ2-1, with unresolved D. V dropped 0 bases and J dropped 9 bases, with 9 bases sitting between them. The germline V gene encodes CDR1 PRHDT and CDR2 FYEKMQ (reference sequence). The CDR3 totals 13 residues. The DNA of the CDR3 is TGTGCCAGCAGCTTAGGCCTAGGGATTGAGCAGTTCTTC. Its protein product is CASSLGLGIEQFF.

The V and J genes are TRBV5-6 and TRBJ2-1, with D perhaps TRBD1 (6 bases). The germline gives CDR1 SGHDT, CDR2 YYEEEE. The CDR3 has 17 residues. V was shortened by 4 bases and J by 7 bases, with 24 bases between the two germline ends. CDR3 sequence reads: CASSLGAKRGSFNEQFF. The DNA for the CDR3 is TGTGCCAGCAGCCTTGGGGCCAAAAGGGGGTCTTTTAATGAGCAGTTCTTC. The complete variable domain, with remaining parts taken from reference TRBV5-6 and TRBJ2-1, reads DAGVTQSPTHLIKTRGQQVTLRCSPKSGHDTVSWYQQALGQGPQFIFQYYEEEERQRGNFPDRFSGHQFPNYSSELNVNALLLGDSALYLCASSLGAKRGSFNEQFFGPGTRLTVL.

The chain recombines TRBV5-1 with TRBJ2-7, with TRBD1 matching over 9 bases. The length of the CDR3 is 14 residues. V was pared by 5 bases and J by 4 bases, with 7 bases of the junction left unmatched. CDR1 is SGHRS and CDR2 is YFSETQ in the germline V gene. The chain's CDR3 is CASRAGTGSYEQYF. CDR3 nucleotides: TGCGCCAGCAGAGCCGGGACAGGGTCGTACGAGCAGTACTTC.

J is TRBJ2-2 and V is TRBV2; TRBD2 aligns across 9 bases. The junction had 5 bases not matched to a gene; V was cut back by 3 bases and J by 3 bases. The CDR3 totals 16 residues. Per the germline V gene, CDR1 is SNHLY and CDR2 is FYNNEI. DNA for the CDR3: TGTGCCAGCAGTGAGGTGCGGGGGGGAGACACCGGGGAGCTGTTTTTT. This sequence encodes CASSEVRGGDTGELFF.

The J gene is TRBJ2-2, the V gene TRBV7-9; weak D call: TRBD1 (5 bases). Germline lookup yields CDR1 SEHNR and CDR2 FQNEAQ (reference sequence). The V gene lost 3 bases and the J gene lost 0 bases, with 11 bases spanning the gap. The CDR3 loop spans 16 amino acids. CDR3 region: CASSFTGQSNTGELFF. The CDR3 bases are TGTGCCAGCAGCTTCACAGGACAATCGAACACCGGGGAGCTGTTTTTT.

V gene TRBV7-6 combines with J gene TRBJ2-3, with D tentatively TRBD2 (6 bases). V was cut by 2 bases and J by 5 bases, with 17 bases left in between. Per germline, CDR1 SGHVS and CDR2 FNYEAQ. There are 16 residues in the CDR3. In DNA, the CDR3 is TGTGCCAGCAGCTTACGGGGGTTGGGGATGTTAGATACGCAGTATTTT. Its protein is CASSLRGLGMLDTQYF.

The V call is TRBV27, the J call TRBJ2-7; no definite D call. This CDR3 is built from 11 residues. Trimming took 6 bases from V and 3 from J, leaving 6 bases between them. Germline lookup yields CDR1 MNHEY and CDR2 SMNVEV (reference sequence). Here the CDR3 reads CASSPGYEQYF. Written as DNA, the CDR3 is TGTGCCAGCAGCCCAGGCTACGAGCAGTACTTC.

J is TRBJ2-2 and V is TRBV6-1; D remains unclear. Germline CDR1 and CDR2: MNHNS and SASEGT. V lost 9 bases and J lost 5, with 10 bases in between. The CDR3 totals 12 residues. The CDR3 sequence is CASHLGTGELFF. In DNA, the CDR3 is TGTGCCAGTCACCTTGGGACCGGGGAGCTGTTTTTT.

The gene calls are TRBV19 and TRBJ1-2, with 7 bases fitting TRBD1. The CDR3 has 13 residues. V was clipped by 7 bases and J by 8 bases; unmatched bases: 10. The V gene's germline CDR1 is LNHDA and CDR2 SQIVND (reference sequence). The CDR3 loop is CASTRDSHNGYTF. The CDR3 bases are TGTGCCAGTACCCGGGACAGTCATAACGGCTACACCTTC.

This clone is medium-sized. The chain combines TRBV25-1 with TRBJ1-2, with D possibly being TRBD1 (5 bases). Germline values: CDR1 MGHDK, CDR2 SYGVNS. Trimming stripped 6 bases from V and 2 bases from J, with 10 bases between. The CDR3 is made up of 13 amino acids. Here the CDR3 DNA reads TGTGCCAGCAGCCGTGGGACCAACTATGGCTACACCTTC. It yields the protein CASSRGTNYGYTF.

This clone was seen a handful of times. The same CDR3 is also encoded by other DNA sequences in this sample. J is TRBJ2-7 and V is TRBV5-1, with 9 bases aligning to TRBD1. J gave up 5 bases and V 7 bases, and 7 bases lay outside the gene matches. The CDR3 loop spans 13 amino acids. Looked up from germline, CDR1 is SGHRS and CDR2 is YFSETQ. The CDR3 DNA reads TGCGCCAGCCGGGGACAGGGAGGCAACGAGCAGTACTTC. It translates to CASRGQGGNEQYF. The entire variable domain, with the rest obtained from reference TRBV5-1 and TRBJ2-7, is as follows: KAGVTQTPRYLIKTRGQQVTLSCSPISGHRSVSWYQQTPGQGLQFLFEYFSETQRNKGNFPGRFSGRQFSNSRSEMNVSTLELGDSALYLCASRGQGGNEQYFGPGTRLTVT.

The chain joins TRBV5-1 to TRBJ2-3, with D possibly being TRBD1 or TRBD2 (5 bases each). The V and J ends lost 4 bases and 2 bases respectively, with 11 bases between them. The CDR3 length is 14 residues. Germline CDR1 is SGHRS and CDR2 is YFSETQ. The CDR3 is CASSVGVLTDTQYF. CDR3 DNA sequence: TGCGCCAGCAGCGTGGGGGTGCTCACAGATACGCAGTATTTT.

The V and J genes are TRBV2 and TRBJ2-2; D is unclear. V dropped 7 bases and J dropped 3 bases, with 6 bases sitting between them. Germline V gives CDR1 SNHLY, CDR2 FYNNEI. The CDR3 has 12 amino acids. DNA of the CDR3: TGTGCCAGCATCAAATACACCGGGGAGCTGTTTTTT. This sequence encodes CASIKYTGELFF.

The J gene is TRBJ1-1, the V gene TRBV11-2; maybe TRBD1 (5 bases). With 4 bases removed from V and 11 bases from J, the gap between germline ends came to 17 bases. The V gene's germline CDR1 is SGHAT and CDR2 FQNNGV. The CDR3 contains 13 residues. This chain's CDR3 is CASSYVSSRGAFF. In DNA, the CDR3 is TGTGCCAGCAGCTACGTGTCTAGTCGGGGCGCTTTCTTT.

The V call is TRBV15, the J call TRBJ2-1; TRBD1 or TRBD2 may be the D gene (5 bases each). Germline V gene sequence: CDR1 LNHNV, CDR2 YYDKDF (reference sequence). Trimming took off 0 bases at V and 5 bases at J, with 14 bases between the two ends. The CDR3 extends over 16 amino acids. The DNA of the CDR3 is TGTGCCACCAGCAGAGATCGGGGCCTTGGGGACAATGAGCAGTTCTTC. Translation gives CATSRDRGLGDNEQFF.